This T cell receptor beta chain was documented in a study of T cells in Graves' hyperthyroidism and ophthalmopathy. RNA transcripts served as the template for amplifying TCR beta CDR3 regions. HTBI primers were the set used in a first-round RT-PCR of the TCR CDR3. MiXCR, run by TCRdb on the multiplex PCR reads, gives a single entry per CDR3 protein. The repertoire holds a few hundred thousand distinct CDR3 sequences, with about 15% as singletons. Fresh 10 ml peripheral blood yielded PBMCs. This CDR3 comprises 14 residues. Trimming cost V 5 bases and J 2 bases; bases outside gene matches: 7. In germline, CDR1 is GTSNPN, CDR2 SVGIG (reference sequence).

Sequencing input: blood. The sequence was obtained from a woman aged 25 to 39 with Graves' hyperthyroidism that later progressed to Graves' ophthalmopathy. This sequence joins TRBV30 and TRBJ2-7, with TRBD2 matching over 9 bases. The CDR3 region is CAWDRSSGTYEQYF. In nucleotides, the CDR3 is TGTGCCTGGGATAGATCTAGCGGGACCTACGAGCAGTACTTC.